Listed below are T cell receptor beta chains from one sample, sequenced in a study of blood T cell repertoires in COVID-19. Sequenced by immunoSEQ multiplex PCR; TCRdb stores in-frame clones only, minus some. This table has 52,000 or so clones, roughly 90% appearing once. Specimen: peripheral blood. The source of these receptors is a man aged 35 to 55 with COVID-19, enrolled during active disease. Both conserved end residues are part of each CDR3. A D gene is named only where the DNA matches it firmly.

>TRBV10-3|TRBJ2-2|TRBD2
CATTGTSAAGELFF
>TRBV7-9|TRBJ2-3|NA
CASSTPSGDTQYF
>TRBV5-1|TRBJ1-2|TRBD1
CASSLGQGLYGYTF
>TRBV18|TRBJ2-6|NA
CASSPLVPSGANVLTF
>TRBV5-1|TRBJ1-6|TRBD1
CASSLGQGENSPLHF
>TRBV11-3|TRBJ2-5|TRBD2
CASSLGLAGQETQYF
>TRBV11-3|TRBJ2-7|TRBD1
CASSPRQGAFYEQYF
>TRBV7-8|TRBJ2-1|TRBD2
CASSAETSGGANEQFF
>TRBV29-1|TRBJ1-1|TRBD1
CSGRQGSLTEAFF
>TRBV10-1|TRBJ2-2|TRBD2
CASSKTGGATGELFF
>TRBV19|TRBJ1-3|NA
CASSLTGTYSGNTIYF
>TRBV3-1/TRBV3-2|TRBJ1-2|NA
CASSQAAEGYGYTF
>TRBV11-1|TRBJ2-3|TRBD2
CASSLTVAGGEDTQYF
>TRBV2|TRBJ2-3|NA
CASSESPGTDTQYF
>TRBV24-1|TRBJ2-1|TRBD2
CATSDQAGGPFGYEQFF
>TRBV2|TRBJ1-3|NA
CASSEQGRMGNTIYF
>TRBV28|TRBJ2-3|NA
CASSLRGQPDTQYF
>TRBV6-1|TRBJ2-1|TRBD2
CASSESGTAGGYNEQFF
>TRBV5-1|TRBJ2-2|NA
CASRSGTSNTGELFF
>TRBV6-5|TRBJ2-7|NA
CASTPWEGGEQYF
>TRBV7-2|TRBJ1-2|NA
CASSFRGANYGYTF
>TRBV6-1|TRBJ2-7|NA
CASSEGPGLRYEQYF
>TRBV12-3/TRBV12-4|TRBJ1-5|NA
CASSFGGNQPQHF
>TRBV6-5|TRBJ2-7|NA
CASSWTDLQYF
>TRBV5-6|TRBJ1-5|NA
CASSLVGRGRGDNQPQHF
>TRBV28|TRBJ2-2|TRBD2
CASSPAGGLRGTGELFF
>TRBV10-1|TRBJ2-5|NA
CASSESKAGGETQYF
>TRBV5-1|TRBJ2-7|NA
CASSLEPNYEQYF
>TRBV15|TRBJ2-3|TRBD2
CATSRDRTSGGDRRTDTQYF
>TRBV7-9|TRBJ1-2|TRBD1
CASSLEGDGQGSGYTF
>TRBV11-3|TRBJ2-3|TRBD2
CASSLLGVAGGSSTDTQYF
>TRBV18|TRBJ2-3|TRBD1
CASSPALGTGGTDTQYF
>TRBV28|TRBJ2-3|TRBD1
CASRPGTGAGYF
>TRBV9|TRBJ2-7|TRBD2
CASSVDSGTSFYEQYF
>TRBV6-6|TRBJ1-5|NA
CASSYLQGSGQPQHF
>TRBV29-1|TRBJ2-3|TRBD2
CSVEDRWASGTDTQYF
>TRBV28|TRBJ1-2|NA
CASREGGQDYGYTF
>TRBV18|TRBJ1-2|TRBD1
CASSPGTGGDGYTF
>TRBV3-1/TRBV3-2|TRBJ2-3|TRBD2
CASSPLGSGSSTDTQYF
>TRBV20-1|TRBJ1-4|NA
CSARAYGKLFF
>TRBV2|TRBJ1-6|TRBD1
CASRVGQGLSNSPLHF
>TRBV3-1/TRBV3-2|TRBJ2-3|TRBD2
CASSPQFSGSADTQYF
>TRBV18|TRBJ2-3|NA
CASSPRTTTDTQYF
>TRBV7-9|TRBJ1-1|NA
CASSEREAVNTEAFF
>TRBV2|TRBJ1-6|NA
CASSDGPGYNSPLHF
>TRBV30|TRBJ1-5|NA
CAWDSGLGNQPQHF
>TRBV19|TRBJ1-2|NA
CASSILGQGGYGYTF
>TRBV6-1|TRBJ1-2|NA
CASSEARTANYGYTF
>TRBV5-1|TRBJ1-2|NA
CASSLDPEAGYGYTF
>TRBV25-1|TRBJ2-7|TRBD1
CASSGTGGSAYEQYF
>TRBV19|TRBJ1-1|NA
CASSIGTDLTEAFF